The 31 T cell receptor beta chains below all came from one sample that was sequenced in a study of blood T cell repertoires in COVID-19. The table came from immunoSEQ multiplex PCR; TCRdb's copy has only in-frame clones and leaves some out. The data hold tens of thousands of clones, with around 90% observed a single time. Specimen: peripheral blood. The receptors derive from a man aged 50 to 59 with active or convalescent COVID-19.

The rearrangement uses TRBV9 and TRBJ2-5; 11 bases match TRBD1. The junction had 21 bases not matched to a gene; V was cut back by 4 bases and J by 4 bases. CDR1 and CDR2 (germline): SGDLS, YYNGEE. The CDR3 runs 20 residues. CDR3 coding DNA: TGTGCCAGCAGCCCCCGTCCCAGTATCCCGGGACAGGGGGTTTCAGAGACCCAGTACTTC. This codes for CASSPRPSIPGQGVSETQYF.

J is TRBJ1-5 and V is TRBV18, with D perhaps matching TRBD1 (6 bases). Trimming removed 0 bases from V and 1 base from J, with 16 bases in between. CDR1 and CDR2 from the germline V gene are KGHSH and LQKENI. The length of the CDR3 is 18 residues. The CDR3 is CASSPPNGGLGSNQPQHF. The CDR3 DNA is TGTGCCAGCTCACCACCTAACGGGGGGCTGGGCAGCAATCAGCCCCAGCATTTT.

The chain uses TRBV5-1 and TRBJ2-6; D is unclear. Germline V gene sequence: CDR1 SGHRS, CDR2 YFSETQ. The CDR3 is made up of 13 amino acids. V was trimmed by 2 bases and J by 4 bases, leaving 4 bases between them. CDR3 loop: CASSFSGANVLTF. The CDR3 bases are TGCGCCAGCAGCTTCTCGGGGGCCAACGTCCTGACTTTC. The variable domain in full, with the rest retrieved from reference TRBV5-1 and TRBJ2-6, is KAGVTQTPRYLIKTRGQQVTLSCSPISGHRSVSWYQQTPGQGLQFLFEYFSETQRNKGNFPGRFSGRQFSNSRSEMNVSTLELGDSALYLCASSFSGANVLTFGAGSRLTVL.

V and J are TRBV5-1 and TRBJ2-1; TRBD2 might be the D (6 bases). V lost 7 bases and J lost 7, with 9 bases in between. Germline CDR1 is SGHRS and CDR2 is YFSETQ. CDR3 length: 11 residues. Written as DNA, the CDR3 is TGCGCCAGCGACGCGGGGAATGAGCAGTTCTTC. Translated: CASDAGNEQFF.

The chain is built from TRBV7-9 and TRBJ2-5; 8 bases are shared with TRBD1. The CDR3 loop spans 16 amino acids. Trimming removed 2 bases from V and 4 bases from J; junction bases left unmatched: 9. The germline V gene has CDR1 SEHNR and CDR2 FQNEAQ (reference sequence). CDR3 amino acids: CASSLLVPQGAETQYF. Here the CDR3 DNA reads TGTGCCAGCAGCTTACTTGTGCCCCAGGGGGCAGAGACCCAGTACTTC.

The chain carries TRBV7-2 and TRBJ2-3, with 8 positions matching TRBD1. The V gene end was trimmed by 5 bases and the J gene end by 6 bases; junction bases not matched to a gene: 7. Germline CDR1 SGHTA, CDR2 FQGNSA. The CDR3 spans 14 residues. CDR3 protein: CASSIQGAGDTQYF. The CDR3 coding sequence is TGTGCCAGCAGCATTCAGGGGGCCGGGGATACGCAGTATTTT.

CDR3: CAISESGRNEQFF. CDR3 coding DNA: TGTGCCATCAGTGAGTCGGGCCGTAATGAGCAGTTCTTC. The rearrangement uses TRBV10-3 and TRBJ2-1; D is unresolved. The germline V gene encodes CDR1 ENHRY and CDR2 SYGVKD. The V gene lost 0 bases and the J gene lost 7 bases, with 7 bases spanning the gap. This CDR3 spans 13 amino acids.

This chain links TRBV2 with TRBJ1-4; 8 nucleotides match TRBD1. The CDR3 contains 15 residues. Trimming took 6 bases from V and 0 from J; bases not matched to a gene: 3. Germline V CDR1 and CDR2: SNHLY, FYNNEI. The CDR3 bases are TGTGCCAGCAGCGAGGGACAGGCAACTAATGAAAAACTGTTTTTT. Translation: CASSEGQATNEKLFF.

This clone rates as medium-sized. The chain joins TRBV6-2 or TRBV6-3 to TRBJ2-1; TRBD1 agrees at 8 bases. V gave up 6 bases and J gave up 6 bases; unmatched junction bases: 10. Germline V gene sequence: CDR1 MNHEY, CDR2 SVGEGT. The CDR3 sequence is 15 residues long. The DNA of the CDR3 is TGTGCCAGCAGCGACAGGGGAGGTCAGCGCAATGAGCAGTTCTTC. Translation: CASSDRGGQRNEQFF.

The chain couples TRBV2 to TRBJ2-5; TRBD2 matches at 8 bases. The germline V gene encodes CDR1 SNHLY and CDR2 FYNNEI. V was clipped by 2 bases and J by 1 base; unmatched bases: 6. This CDR3 contains 16 residues. The CDR3 DNA reads as TGTGCCAGCAGTGAATGGGCGGGGGGACCCCAAGAGACCCAGTACTTC. Protein product: CASSEWAGGPQETQYF.

J is TRBJ2-1 and V is TRBV28; tentatively, D is TRBD1 (6 bases). From germline, CDR1 is MDHEN and CDR2 SYDVKM. The CDR3 loop spans 14 amino acids. Trimming removed 2 bases at V and 4 bases at J, with 9 bases between. The CDR3 bases are TGTGCCAGCAGTTTAACAGGGCCTTACAATGAGCAGTTCTTC. Its translation: CASSLTGPYNEQFF. The entire variable domain, with the rest obtained from reference TRBV28 and TRBJ2-1, is as follows: DVKVTQSSRYLVKRTGEKVFLECVQDMDHENMFWYRQDPGLGLRLIYFSYDVKMKEKGDIPEGYSVSREKKERFSLILESASTNQTSMYLCASSLTGPYNEQFFGPGTRLTVL.

The chain's CDR3 is CASRVGQINYGYTF. The CDR3 DNA follows: TGTGCCAGCAGGGTGGGACAGATTAACTATGGCTACACCTTC. The chain joins TRBV6-5 to TRBJ1-2; TRBD1 matches 7 bases. CDR3 length: 14 residues. Per the germline V gene, CDR1 is MNHEY and CDR2 is SVGAGI. The trim removed 6 bases at V and 1 base at J, leaving 5 bases unmatched.

The V and J genes are TRBV10-1 and TRBJ1-4; 7 bases align to TRBD1. V trimming: 4 bases; J trimming: 6 bases; junction bases outside the gene matches: 8. The CDR3 contains 15 residues. The germline gives CDR1 WNHNN, CDR2 SYGVQD (reference sequence). This CDR3 is CASSVSTGFYEKLFF. The CDR3, as DNA: TGCGCCAGCAGTGTCTCGACAGGGTTTTATGAAAAACTGTTTTTT.

This clone has only one observation. The rearrangement links TRBV10-3 to TRBJ1-5; D unresolved. V lost 10 bases and J lost 1, with 8 bases in between. Germline CDR1 ENHRY, CDR2 SYGVKD. The CDR3 covers 12 residues. The CDR3 region is CATRGSNQPQHF. CDR3 nucleotides: TGTGCCACCCGGGGAAGCAATCAGCCCCAGCATTTT.

This chain uses TRBV29-1 with TRBJ2-7, with TRBD1 as a possible D gene (5 bases). Trimming pared 4 bases from V and 6 bases from J, leaving 19 bases between. CDR1 and CDR2 from the germline V gene are SQVTM and ANQGSEA. The CDR3 extends over 14 amino acids. The CDR3 spells CSVVGQGYGIEQYF. The DNA of the CDR3 is TGCAGCGTTGTAGGTCAGGGCTATGGTATCGAGCAGTACTTC.

The chain has TRBV12-1 and TRBJ1-4; the DNA was not used to check the table's D call, TRBD1. TRBV12-1 is annotated as a pseudogene. The CDR3 contains 16 residues. The CDR3 DNA follows: TGTGCCAGCAACCCAGGGACAGAGGGAACCAATGAAAAACTGTTTTTT. Residues: CASNPGTEGTNEKLFF.

The chain joins TRBV5-4 to TRBJ1-3, with TRBD1 matching over 8 bases. V dropped 0 bases and J dropped 0; count of bases not matched to a gene: 5. The CDR3 has 17 residues. Per germline, CDR1 SGHNT and CDR2 YYREEE (reference sequence). Here the CDR3 DNA reads TGTGCCAGCAGCTTGGGGACAGGGTCACACTCTGGAAACACCATATATTTT. This translates into CASSLGTGSHSGNTIYF.

V gene TRBV5-1 combines with J gene TRBJ2-1; 11 positions match TRBD2. Unmatched junction bases numbered 5, after V lost 4 bases and J lost 2 bases. CDR3 length equals 16 residues. Germline V gives CDR1 SGHRS, CDR2 YFSETQ. As DNA, the CDR3 is TGCGCCAGCAGCCCGCCGACTAGCGGGGCCTACAATGAGCAGTTCTTC. Translated: CASSPPTSGAYNEQFF.

The rearrangement links TRBV27 to TRBJ2-7; D perhaps matches TRBD1 (5 bases). Germline-derived CDR1 and CDR2 are MNHEY and SMNVEV (reference sequence). The V end lost 5 bases, the J end lost 3 bases, and 20 bases lay between the germline ends. The CDR3 is 16 residues long. In DNA form, the CDR3 reads TGTGCCAGCAGTCCCCCCCTAAGTGGACAAGACTACGAGCAGTACTTC. Protein sequence: CASSPPLSGQDYEQYF.

The rearrangement uses TRBV27 and TRBJ1-6; TRBD1 matches 8 bases. CDR1 is MNHEY and CDR2 is SMNVEV in the germline V gene (reference sequence). V trimming: 1 base; J trimming: 16 bases; junction bases outside the gene matches: 6. CDR3 size: 13 residues. The CDR3: CASSLWGQASLHF. The CDR3 DNA sequence: TGTGCCAGCAGTTTATGGGGACAGGCGTCGCTCCACTTT.

The chain employs TRBV18 and TRBJ1-2; 8 nucleotides line up with TRBD1. Trimming removed 4 bases from V and 6 bases from J; junction bases left unmatched: 7. The CDR3 totals 14 residues. CDR1 and CDR2 (germline): KGHSH, LQKENI. DNA of the CDR3: TGTGCCAGCTCACTATCGACAGGGGCTGATGGCTACACCTTC. This translates into CASSLSTGADGYTF.

The CDR3 sequence: CASSLTLAGGPAELFF. Written as DNA, the CDR3 is TGTGCCAGCAGCTTGACGCTAGCGGGCGGACCGGCGGAGCTGTTTTTT. The rearrangement links TRBV5-4 to TRBJ2-2; 8 positions agree with TRBD2. The CDR3 is made up of 16 amino acids. The V and J ends lost 1 base and 10 bases, in that order; junction bases with no gene match: 12. CDR1 SGHNT and CDR2 YYREEE come from the germline V gene (reference sequence).

The rearrangement uses TRBV5-1 and TRBJ1-4, with D possibly matching TRBD1 (6 bases). CDR3 size: 17 residues. Germline V gene data show CDR1 as SGHRS and CDR2 as YFSETQ. Trimming left V 6 bases short and J 0 bases short, with 18 bases between. CDR3 sequence: CASTSTGKLSTNEKLFF. CDR3 sequence (DNA): TGCGCCAGCACCTCCACAGGGAAATTATCAACTAATGAAAAACTGTTTTTT.

A few counts support this clone. V and J are TRBV30 and TRBJ1-3, with 7 bases matching TRBD1. With 3 bases clipped from V and 1 base from J, the junction kept 6 bases outside the gene matches. Germline-derived CDR1 and CDR2 are GTSNPN and SVGIG (reference sequence). The CDR3 runs 15 residues. CDR3 DNA sequence: TGTGCCTGGAGACCCAAGACAGGGTCTGGAAACACCATATATTTT. It is translated as CAWRPKTGSGNTIYF.

The chain uses TRBV30 and TRBJ2-1, with 8 bases fitting TRBD2. V lost 1 base to trimming and J lost 0 bases; unmatched junction nucleotides: 2. Germline V gene sequence: CDR1 GTSNPN, CDR2 SVGIG (reference sequence). CDR3 length: 15 amino acids. CDR3 in DNA: TGTGCCTGGAGTGAGGGGACTAGCTCCTACAATGAGCAGTTCTTC. Its protein product is CAWSEGTSSYNEQFF.

This rearrangement joins TRBV2 to TRBJ2-2; TRBD2 matches 8 bases. Trimming cost V 8 bases and J 3 bases; bases outside gene matches: 2. The V gene's germline CDR1 is SNHLY and CDR2 FYNNEI. The CDR3 consists of 13 residues. The CDR3 here is CASRGGYTGELFF. The CDR3 DNA is TGTGCCAGCCGGGGGGGATACACCGGGGAGCTGTTTTTT.

The chain recombines TRBV7-6 with TRBJ2-7; D uncertain. The length of the CDR3 is 14 residues. Trimming took 2 bases from V and 0 from J, leaving 8 bases between them. CDR1 SGHVS and CDR2 FNYEAQ come from the germline V gene. The chain's CDR3 is CASSLLVSSYEQYF. As DNA, the CDR3 is TGTGCCAGCAGCTTATTGGTGAGCTCCTACGAGCAGTACTTC.

This chain's CDR3 is CASSPNQGGNGYTF. DNA of the CDR3: TGTGCCAGCAGTCCAAACCAGGGAGGCAATGGCTACACCTTC. This rearrangement joins TRBV28 to TRBJ1-2; a possible D gene is TRBD1 (5 bases). The CDR3 covers 14 residues. V shed 5 bases and J shed 6 bases, with 16 bases lying between them. Germline assignment: CDR1 MDHEN and CDR2 SYDVKM.

This CDR3 is CASSVRPGLAGVGSYNEQFF. DNA for the CDR3: TGTGCCAGCAGTGTACGGCCGGGACTAGCGGGAGTGGGATCCTACAATGAGCAGTTCTTC. The chain joins TRBV6-1 to TRBJ2-1; 14 nucleotides line up with TRBD2. Germline V gene lookup returns CDR1 MNHNS and CDR2 SASEGT. V trimming: 4 bases; J trimming: 1 base; junction bases outside the gene matches: 12. CDR3 size: 20 residues.

The V gene is TRBV7-9, the J gene TRBJ2-7, with 7 bases identical to TRBD1. CDR1 is SEHNR and CDR2 is FQNEAQ in the germline V gene (reference sequence). The CDR3 runs to 17 residues. With V trimmed by 1 base and J by 3 bases, 12 bases remained unmatched. CDR3 in amino acids: CASSLGLGQEVGYEQYF. CDR3 nucleotide sequence: TGTGCCAGCAGCTTAGGACTCGGACAGGAGGTTGGCTACGAGCAGTACTTC.

For the CDR3, the DNA is TGTGCCAGCAGCGGACCCGCCTGGGCGGGAGAAGGGAATGAGCAGTTCTTC. Its protein is CASSGPAWAGEGNEQFF. The J gene is TRBJ2-1, the V gene TRBV5-6; 7 bases match TRBD2. J gave up 7 bases and V 4 bases, and 17 bases lay outside the gene matches. The CDR3 loop spans 17 amino acids. Looked up from germline, CDR1 is SGHDT and CDR2 is YYEEEE.